The rows below give T cell receptor beta chains drawn from one sample of a study of T cell repertoires in cytomegalovirus infection. TCRdb independently ran MiXCR on the reads; one entry per CDR3 protein. The sample includes 100,000 to 150,000 distinct CDR3 sequences, 24% of them seen just once. What these receptors recognize is not known. Sequences were obtained from PBMCs, sequenced either directly or after in vitro stimulation (not recorded which). All receptors derive from a human donor in good health (CMV status not recorded). Some clones in this sample may be carry-over from other donors' samples. Both conserved end residues are part of each CDR3. A D gene is named only where the DNA matches it firmly. Size is omitted from some rows. Given values are once, few, many or a class for expanded clones.

size,J,D,V,DNA,CDR3
.,TRBJ2-2,TRBD2,TRBV9,TGTGCCAGCAGCCCCGTTGCCCGGGAGGGCCGAAGGACCGGGGAGCTGTTTTTT,CASSPVAREGRRTGELFF
few,TRBJ2-3,TRBD2,TRBV29-1,TGCAGCGTTTTTGGGCGGGAGTTAGATACGCAGTATTTT,CSVFGRELDTQYF
.,TRBJ2-5,.,TRBV29-1,TGCAGCGTTGAAGATTGGCGGGACCAAGAGACCCAGTACTTC,CSVEDWRDQETQYF
.,TRBJ2-1,TRBD2,TRBV6-1,TGTGCCAGCAGTGAAACCCCTAGCGGGAGTGGAAACAATGAGCAGTTCTTC,CASSETPSGSGNNEQFF
.,TRBJ2-3,.,TRBV6-1,TGTGCCAGCAGTGAAGCGATCGGAAGCACAGATACGCAGTATTTT,CASSEAIGSTDTQYF
many,TRBJ2-3,.,TRBV7-8,TGTGCCAGCAGCTTCCCGTCCGCGCACTGGGTTGGTGGGATCACAGATACGCAGTATTTT,CASSFPSAHWVGGITDTQYF
many,TRBJ1-2,.,TRBV7-2,TGTGCCAGCAGCTTAGCGTCCAGGGATGGCTACACCTTC,CASSLASRDGYTF
few,TRBJ2-5,.,TRBV20-1,TGCAGTGCTAGGGGCAGCCTCCCGTCCTTACGGCAGCAAGAGACCCAGTACTTC,CSARGSLPSLRQQETQYF
few,TRBJ1-5,.,TRBV19,TGTGCCAGTAGTTTGTTGACGGACAATCAGCCCCAGCATTTT,CASSLLTDNQPQHF
few,TRBJ2-5,TRBD2,TRBV24-1,TGTGCCACCAGTGCAATCGCGGGAGGAGCGGAGACCCAGTACTTC,CATSAIAGGAETQYF
many,TRBJ1-5,.,TRBV7-6,TGTGCCAGCAGCTTAGGACCTTATAGCAATCAGCCCCAGCATTTT,CASSLGPYSNQPQHF
.,TRBJ2-1,TRBD2,TRBV11-3,TGTGCCAGCAGCTTAGGCGGGAGTGACTACAATGAGCAGTTCTTC,CASSLGGSDYNEQFF
.,TRBJ2-1,.,TRBV4-3,TGCGCCAGCAGCCAAGAAATGGACAATGAGCAGTTCTTC,CASSQEMDNEQFF
.,TRBJ2-7,TRBD2,TRBV28,TGTGCCAGCAGTTTAGGAGGGAGGGCCCCCTACGAGCAGTACTTC,CASSLGGRAPYEQYF
.,TRBJ2-5,TRBD2,TRBV24-1,TGTGCCACCAGTGCGACAGCGTCCAGCGGGATCCAAGAGACCCAGTACTTC,CATSATASSGIQETQYF
many,TRBJ1-6,.,TRBV9,TGTGCCAGCAGCCCCCTAGCGGGGGTGAACTCACCCCTCCACTTT,CASSPLAGVNSPLHF
many,TRBJ2-1,TRBD2,TRBV7-2,TGTGCCAGCAGCTTAGCGGGACTAGCGTTAAATGAGCAGTTCTTC,CASSLAGLALNEQFF
few,TRBJ1-2,TRBD1,TRBV20-1,TGCAGTGCTAGTGCGGGACAGGGTACGGATGGCTACACCTTC,CSASAGQGTDGYTF
.,TRBJ1-6,.,TRBV7-2,TGTGCCAGCAGCTTAGCGGGGGGCTCACCCCTCCACTTT,CASSLAGGSPLHF
.,TRBJ2-1,TRBD2,TRBV30,TGTGCCTGGAGTTCAGCGGGGACCTACAATGAGCAGTTCTTC,CAWSSAGTYNEQFF
many,TRBJ1-2,.,TRBV4-1,TGCGCCAGCAGCGACTATGGAGGGGTTGTAGATGGCTACACCTTC,CASSDYGGVVDGYTF
many,TRBJ1-1,.,TRBV10-3,TGTGCCATCAGTGTGGCTCATGCCCCCTTGAGGAACACTGAAGCTTTCTTT,CAISVAHAPLRNTEAFF
.,TRBJ2-1,.,TRBV6-5,TGTGCCAACTACGGGAGCTCCTACAATGAGCAGTTCTTC,CANYGSSYNEQFF
.,TRBJ1-2,TRBD1,TRBV7-8,TGTGCCAGCAGCTACGCCGGGACAGACTATGGCTACACCTTC,CASSYAGTDYGYTF
few,TRBJ2-1,TRBD1,TRBV4-1,TGCGCCAGCAGCCAATTCACAGGGGTTTCCTACAATGAGCAGTTCTTC,CASSQFTGVSYNEQFF
.,TRBJ1-2,.,TRBV4-1,TGCGCCAGCAGCGCCGCTCTCGGGACGCCTGGCTACACCTTC,CASSAALGTPGYTF
.,TRBJ1-3,.,TRBV19,TGTGCCAGTAGTGAGCCAAACTCTGGAAACACCATATATTTT,CASSEPNSGNTIYF
.,TRBJ2-5,TRBD2,TRBV4-3,TGCGCCAGCAGCTTGGGACTAACTACGGGAGAGACCCAGTACTTC,CASSLGLTTGETQYF
few,TRBJ2-1,TRBD2,TRBV5-4,TGTGCCAGCAGCTTGGCTGCTAGCGGGAACCACAATGAGCAGTTCTTC,CASSLAASGNHNEQFF
.,TRBJ2-2,.,TRBV12-3/TRBV12-4,TGTGCCAGCAGTTTCGAGGCCTACACCGGGGAGCTGTTTTTT,CASSFEAYTGELFF
.,TRBJ2-5,TRBD2,TRBV28,TGTGCCAGCAGTTTATCGGCTAGCGGGAGAAAGACCCAGTACTTC,CASSLSASGRKTQYF
few,TRBJ2-7,.,TRBV15,TGTGCCACCAGCAGAGAGACCGCTTCTCACCCCTACGAGCAGTACTTC,CATSRETASHPYEQYF
few,TRBJ2-3,.,TRBV7-2,TGTGCCAGCAGCCAGCCGAATACGCAGTATTTT,CASSQPNTQYF
many,TRBJ1-2,.,TRBV7-2,TGTGCCAGCAGCTCCCATCGGTCGTCAGGGGCCGATGGCTACACCTTC,CASSSHRSSGADGYTF
.,TRBJ2-7,TRBD1,TRBV29-1,TGCAGCGTTGCAGGGGGCTTCGGCTACGAGCAGTACTTC,CSVAGGFGYEQYF
.,TRBJ2-7,TRBD2,TRBV29-1,TGCAGCGTTGTAGGCGGGAGTGTAAACGAGCAGTACTTC,CSVVGGSVNEQYF
.,TRBJ2-3,TRBD2,TRBV12-3/TRBV12-4,TGTGCCAGCAGCCTGGGGGGGACTAGCGGGAACCGGTATTTT,CASSLGGTSGNRYF
.,TRBJ2-3,.,TRBV7-2,TGTGCCAGCAGCTTCAGGGGTGTTGCAGATACGCAGTATTTT,CASSFRGVADTQYF
many,TRBJ1-1,.,TRBV7-3,TGTGCCAGCAGCTCCCATATGAACACTGAAGCTTTCTTT,CASSSHMNTEAFF
many,TRBJ1-1,.,TRBV7-9,TGTGCCAGCAGCTCCGTCGACAGCTACACTGAAGCTTTCTTT,CASSSVDSYTEAFF
.,TRBJ2-1,TRBD2,TRBV5-1,TGCGCCAGCAGCATTGGGAGGGATGAGCAGTTCTTC,CASSIGRDEQFF
.,TRBJ2-2,.,TRBV6-2/TRBV6-3,TGTGCCAGCAGCCGGACGGGCCATGCCGGGGAGCTGTTTTTT,CASSRTGHAGELFF
.,TRBJ1-6,TRBD1,TRBV7-8,TGTGCCAGCAGCTCGACAGGGGGAAAACCCCTCCACTTT,CASSSTGGKPLHF
.,TRBJ2-7,TRBD2,TRBV20-1,TGCAGTGCTGAAGGACTAGCGGGAGGGGAGCAGTACTTC,CSAEGLAGGEQYF
.,TRBJ2-7,TRBD2,TRBV9,TGTGCCAGCAGCGTAAACCCGGGAGGGCCCTACGAGCAGTACTTC,CASSVNPGGPYEQYF
many,TRBJ2-1,.,TRBV7-2,TGTGCCAGCAGCTTAGCGGGAACGTACAATGAGCAGTTCTTC,CASSLAGTYNEQFF
many,TRBJ2-5,.,TRBV7-8,TGTGCCAGCAGCTGGGACGCGTCGGGAGTTATCGAGACCCAGTACTTC,CASSWDASGVIETQYF
many,TRBJ2-5,TRBD2,TRBV7-2,TGTGCCAGCAGCTTAAGGCTAGCGGGAGGAGAGACCCAGTACTTC,CASSLRLAGGETQYF
many,TRBJ2-1,.,TRBV7-9,TGTGCCAGCAGCCGTTTAGTAGGGAGGCTACGGACCAATGAGCAGTTCTTC,CASSRLVGRLRTNEQFF
.,TRBJ2-1,.,TRBV7-9,TGTGCCAGCAGGTATGCGACAGACTACAATGAGCAGTTCTTC,CASRYATDYNEQFF
few,TRBJ1-1,.,TRBV29-1,TGCAGCGTAAAAAATAGGAAGGACGCTGAAGCTTTCTTT,CSVKNRKDAEAFF
many,TRBJ2-1,.,TRBV28,TGTGCCAGCAATGAGCGGAGGGGAGGCTACAATGAGCAGTTCTTC,CASNERRGGYNEQFF
many,TRBJ2-1,.,TRBV7-6,TGTGCCAGCAGCGTTTTCTCGGGGACCGGGAGCTCCTACAATGAGCAGTTCTTC,CASSVFSGTGSSYNEQFF